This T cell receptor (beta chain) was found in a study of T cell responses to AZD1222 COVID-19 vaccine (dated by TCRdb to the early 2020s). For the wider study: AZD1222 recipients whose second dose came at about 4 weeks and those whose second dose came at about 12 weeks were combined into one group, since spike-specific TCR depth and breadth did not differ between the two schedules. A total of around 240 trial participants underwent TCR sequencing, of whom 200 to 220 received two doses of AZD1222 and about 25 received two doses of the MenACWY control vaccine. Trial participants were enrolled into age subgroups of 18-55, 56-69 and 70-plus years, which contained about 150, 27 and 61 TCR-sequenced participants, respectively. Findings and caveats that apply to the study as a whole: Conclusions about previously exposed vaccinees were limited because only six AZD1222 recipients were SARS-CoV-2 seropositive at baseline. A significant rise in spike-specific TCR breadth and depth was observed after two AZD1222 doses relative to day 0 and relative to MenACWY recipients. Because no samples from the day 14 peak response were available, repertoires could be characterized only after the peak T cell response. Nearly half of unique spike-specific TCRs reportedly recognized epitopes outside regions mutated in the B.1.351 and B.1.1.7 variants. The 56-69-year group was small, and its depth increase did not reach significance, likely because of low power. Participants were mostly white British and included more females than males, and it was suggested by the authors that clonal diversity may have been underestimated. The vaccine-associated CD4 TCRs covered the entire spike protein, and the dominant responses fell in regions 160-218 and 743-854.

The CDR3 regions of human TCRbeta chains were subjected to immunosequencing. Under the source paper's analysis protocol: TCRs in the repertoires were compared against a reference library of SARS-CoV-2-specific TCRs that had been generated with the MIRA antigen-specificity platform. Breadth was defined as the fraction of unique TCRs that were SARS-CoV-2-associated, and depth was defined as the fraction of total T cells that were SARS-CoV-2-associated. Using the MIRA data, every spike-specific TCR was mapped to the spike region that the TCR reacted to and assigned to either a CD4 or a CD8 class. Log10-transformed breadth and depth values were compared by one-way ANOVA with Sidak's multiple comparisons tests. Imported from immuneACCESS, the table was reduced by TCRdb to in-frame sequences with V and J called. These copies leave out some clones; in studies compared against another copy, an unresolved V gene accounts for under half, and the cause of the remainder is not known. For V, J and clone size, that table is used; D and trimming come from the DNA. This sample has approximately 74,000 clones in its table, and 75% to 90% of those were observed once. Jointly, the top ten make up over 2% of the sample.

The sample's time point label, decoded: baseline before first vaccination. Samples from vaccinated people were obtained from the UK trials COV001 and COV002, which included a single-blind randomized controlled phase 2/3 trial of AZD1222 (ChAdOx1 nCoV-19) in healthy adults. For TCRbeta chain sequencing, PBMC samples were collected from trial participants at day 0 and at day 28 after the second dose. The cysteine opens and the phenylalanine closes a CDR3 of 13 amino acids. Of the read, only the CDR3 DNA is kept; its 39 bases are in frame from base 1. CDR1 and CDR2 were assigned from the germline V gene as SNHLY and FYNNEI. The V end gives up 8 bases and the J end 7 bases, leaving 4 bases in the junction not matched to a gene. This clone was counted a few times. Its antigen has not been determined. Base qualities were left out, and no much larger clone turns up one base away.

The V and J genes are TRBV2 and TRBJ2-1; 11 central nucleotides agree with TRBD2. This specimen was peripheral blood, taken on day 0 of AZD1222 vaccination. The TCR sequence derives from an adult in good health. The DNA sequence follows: TGTGCCAGCCTAGCGGGAGGTTGGAATGAGCAGTTCTTC. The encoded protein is CASLAGGWNEQFF.